This T cell receptor (beta chain) was identified in a study of human T cells and chemical hapten exposure. As for the study in general: Weekly administration of diphenylcyclopropenone to the scalp of patients continued throughout the approximately 24-week study. The variation in per-sample TCR yields arose mainly from small differences in pooled library volumes. Study conclusions and caveats: The study found that DPC sensitization did not change TCRs above 1 in 1000 frequency. Controls formed significantly fewer large CDR3 similarity clusters than expanded TCRs did.

The sample holds a few counts of this clonotype. Its antigen is unidentified. TCRdb called the RACE reads again in MiXCR, with one record for every CDR3 protein. Of 380,000 or so distinct CDR3 sequences in the sample, 4.5% to 5.5% were seen once. Time point reported: pre-sensitization, week 0. Described treatment: therapeutic diphenylcyclopropenone sensitization with weekly scalp DPC. The CDR3 is 15 amino acids. Trimming stripped 6 bases from V and 5 bases from J, with 17 bases between. CDR1 is MDHEN and CDR2 is SYDVKM in the germline V gene. The material sequenced was whole blood, taken in connection with sensitization to the hapten diphenylcyclopropenone (DPC). This chain links TRBV28 with TRBJ1-3; unclear D gene. This clonotype was obtained from a young woman with alopecia areata. Some clones in this sample may be carry-over from other donors' samples. CDR3 amino acids: CASSQPGARRNTIYF. The CDR3 DNA sequence: TGTGCCAGCAGCCAACCGGGAGCCCGCAGAAACACCATATATTTT.